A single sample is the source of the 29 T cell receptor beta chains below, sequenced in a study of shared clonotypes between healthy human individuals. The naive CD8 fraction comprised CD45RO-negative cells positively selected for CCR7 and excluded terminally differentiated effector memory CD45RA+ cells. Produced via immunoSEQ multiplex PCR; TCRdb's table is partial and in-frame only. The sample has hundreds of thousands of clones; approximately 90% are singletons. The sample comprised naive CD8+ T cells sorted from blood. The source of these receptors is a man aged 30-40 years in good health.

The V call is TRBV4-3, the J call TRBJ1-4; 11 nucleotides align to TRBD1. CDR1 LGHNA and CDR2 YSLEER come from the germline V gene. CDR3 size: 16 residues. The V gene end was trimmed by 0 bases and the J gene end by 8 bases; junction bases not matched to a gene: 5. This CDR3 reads CASSQDGTGGSEKLFF. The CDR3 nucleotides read TGCGCCAGCAGCCAAGACGGGACAGGGGGAAGCGAAAAACTGTTTTTT.

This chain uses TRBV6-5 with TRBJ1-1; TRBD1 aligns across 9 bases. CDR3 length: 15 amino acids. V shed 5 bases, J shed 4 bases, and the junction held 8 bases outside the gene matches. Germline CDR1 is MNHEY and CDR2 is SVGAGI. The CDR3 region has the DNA TGTGCCAGCAGTAAGTACGGGACAGGGAGCACTGAAGCTTTCTTT. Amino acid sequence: CASSKYGTGSTEAFF.

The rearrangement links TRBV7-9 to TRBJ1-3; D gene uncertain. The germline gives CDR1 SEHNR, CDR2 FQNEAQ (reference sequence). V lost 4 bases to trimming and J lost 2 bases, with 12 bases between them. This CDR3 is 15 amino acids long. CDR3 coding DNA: TGTGCCAGCAGCTACCCTACCGAGGCTGGAAACACCATATATTTT. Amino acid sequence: CASSYPTEAGNTIYF.

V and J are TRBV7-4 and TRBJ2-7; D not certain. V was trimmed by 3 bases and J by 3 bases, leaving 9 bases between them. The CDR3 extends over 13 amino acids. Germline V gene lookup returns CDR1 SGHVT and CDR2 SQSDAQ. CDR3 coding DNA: TGTGCCAGCAGCTTGGGGATTGGCTACGAGCAGTACTTC. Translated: CASSLGIGYEQYF.

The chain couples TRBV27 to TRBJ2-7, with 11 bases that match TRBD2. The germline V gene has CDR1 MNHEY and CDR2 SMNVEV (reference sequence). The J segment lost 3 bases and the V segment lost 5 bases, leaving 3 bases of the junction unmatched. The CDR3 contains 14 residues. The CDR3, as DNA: TGTGCCAGCAGTAAGGGACTAGCGGACTACGAGCAGTACTTC. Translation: CASSKGLADYEQYF.

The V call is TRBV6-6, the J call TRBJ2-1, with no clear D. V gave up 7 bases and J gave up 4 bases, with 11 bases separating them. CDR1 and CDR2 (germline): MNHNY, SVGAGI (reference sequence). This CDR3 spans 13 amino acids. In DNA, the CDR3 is TGTGCCAGCACCACGGGCTTTTACAATGAGCAGTTCTTC. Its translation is CASTTGFYNEQFF.

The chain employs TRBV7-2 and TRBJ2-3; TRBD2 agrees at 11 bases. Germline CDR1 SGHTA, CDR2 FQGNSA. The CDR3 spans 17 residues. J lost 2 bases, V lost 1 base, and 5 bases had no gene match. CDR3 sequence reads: CASSLELAGVATDTQYF. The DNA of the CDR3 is TGTGCCAGCAGCTTAGAACTAGCGGGAGTCGCCACAGATACGCAGTATTTT.

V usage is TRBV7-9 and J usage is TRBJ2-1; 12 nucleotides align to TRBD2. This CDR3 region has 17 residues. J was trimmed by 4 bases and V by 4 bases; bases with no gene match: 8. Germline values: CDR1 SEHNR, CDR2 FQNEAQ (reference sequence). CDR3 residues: CASSSGLAGQTYNEQFF. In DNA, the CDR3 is TGTGCCAGCAGCTCGGGACTAGCGGGCCAGACGTACAATGAGCAGTTCTTC.

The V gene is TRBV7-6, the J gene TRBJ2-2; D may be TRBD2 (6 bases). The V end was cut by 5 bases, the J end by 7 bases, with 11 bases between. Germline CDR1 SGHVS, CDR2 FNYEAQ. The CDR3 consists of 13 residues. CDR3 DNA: TGTGCCAGCAGCCCCCTGGGGGGCGGGGAGCTGTTTTTT. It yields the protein CASSPLGGGELFF. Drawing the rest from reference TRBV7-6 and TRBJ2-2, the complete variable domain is GAGVSQSPRYKVTKRGQDVALRCDPISGHVSLYWYRQALGQGPEFLTYFNYEAQQDKSGLPNDRFSAERPEGSISTLTIQRTEQRDSAMYRCASSPLGGGELFFGEGSRLTVL.

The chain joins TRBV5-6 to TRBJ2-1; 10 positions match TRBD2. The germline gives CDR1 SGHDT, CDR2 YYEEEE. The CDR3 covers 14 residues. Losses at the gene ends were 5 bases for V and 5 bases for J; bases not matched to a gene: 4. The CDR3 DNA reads TGTGCCAGCAGAGCCCTAGCGGGAGACAATGAGCAGTTCTTC. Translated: CASRALAGDNEQFF.

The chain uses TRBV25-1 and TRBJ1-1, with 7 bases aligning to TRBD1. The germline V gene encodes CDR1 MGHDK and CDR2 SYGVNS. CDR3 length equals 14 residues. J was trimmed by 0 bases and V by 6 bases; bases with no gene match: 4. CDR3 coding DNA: TGTGCCAGCAGCATAGGGGGCATGAACACTGAAGCTTTCTTT. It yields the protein CASSIGGMNTEAFF.

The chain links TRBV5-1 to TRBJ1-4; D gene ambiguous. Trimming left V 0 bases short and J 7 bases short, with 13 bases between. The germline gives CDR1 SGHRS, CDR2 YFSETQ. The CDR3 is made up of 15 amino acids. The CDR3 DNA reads TGCGCCAGCAGCTTGGAAGTGCCCGGGCCTGAAAAACTGTTTTTT. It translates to CASSLEVPGPEKLFF.

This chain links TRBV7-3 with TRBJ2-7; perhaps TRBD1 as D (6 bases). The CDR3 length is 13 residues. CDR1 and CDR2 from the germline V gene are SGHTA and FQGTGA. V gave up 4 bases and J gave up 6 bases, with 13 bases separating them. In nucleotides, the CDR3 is TGTGCCAGCAGCTGGACAGCAGATAGCGAGCAGTACTTC. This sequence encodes CASSWTADSEQYF.

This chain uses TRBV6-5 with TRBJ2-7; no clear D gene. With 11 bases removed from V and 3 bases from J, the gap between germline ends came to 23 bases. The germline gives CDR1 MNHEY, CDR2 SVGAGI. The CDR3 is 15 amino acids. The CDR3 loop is CAPNRPGGTDYEQYF. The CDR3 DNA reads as TGTGCCCCGAATCGCCCCGGCGGCACTGACTACGAGCAGTACTTC.

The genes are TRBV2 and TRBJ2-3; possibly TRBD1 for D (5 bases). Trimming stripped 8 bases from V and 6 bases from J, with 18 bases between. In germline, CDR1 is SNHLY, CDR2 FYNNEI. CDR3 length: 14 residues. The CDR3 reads CASLSSRVPDTQYF. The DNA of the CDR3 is TGTGCCAGCCTCAGTAGCAGGGTACCGGATACGCAGTATTTT.

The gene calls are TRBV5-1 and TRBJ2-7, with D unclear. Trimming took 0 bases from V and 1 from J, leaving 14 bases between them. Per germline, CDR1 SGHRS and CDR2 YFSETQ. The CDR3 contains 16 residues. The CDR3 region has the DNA TGCGCCAGCAGCTTGGCTGTCCCAAGGGATTCCTACGAGCAGTACTTC. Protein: CASSLAVPRDSYEQYF.

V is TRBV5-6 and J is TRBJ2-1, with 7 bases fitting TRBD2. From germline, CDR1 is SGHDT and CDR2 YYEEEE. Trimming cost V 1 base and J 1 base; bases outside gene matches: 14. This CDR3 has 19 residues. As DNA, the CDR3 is TGTGCCAGCAGCTTGTCTGTCAATCGGGGGAGGGCATCCTACAATGAGCAGTTCTTC. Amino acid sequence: CASSLSVNRGRASYNEQFF.

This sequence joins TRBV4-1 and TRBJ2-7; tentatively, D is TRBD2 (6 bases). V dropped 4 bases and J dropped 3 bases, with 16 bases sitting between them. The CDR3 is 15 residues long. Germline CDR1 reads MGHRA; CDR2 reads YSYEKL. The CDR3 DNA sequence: TGCGCCAGCAGCCCCCTCGAAGCGGAGGGCTACGAGCAGTACTTC. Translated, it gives CASSPLEAEGYEQYF.

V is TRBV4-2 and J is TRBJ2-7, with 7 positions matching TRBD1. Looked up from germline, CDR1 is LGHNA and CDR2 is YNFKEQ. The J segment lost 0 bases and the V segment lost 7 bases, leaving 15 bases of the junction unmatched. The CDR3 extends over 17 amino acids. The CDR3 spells CASNQDTQGEISYEQYF. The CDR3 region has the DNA TGTGCCAGCAACCAGGACACGCAGGGGGAGATCTCCTACGAGCAGTACTTC.

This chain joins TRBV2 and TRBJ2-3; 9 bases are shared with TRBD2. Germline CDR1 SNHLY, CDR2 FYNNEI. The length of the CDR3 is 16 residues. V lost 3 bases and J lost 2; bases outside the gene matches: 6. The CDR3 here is CASSDKSGGFTDTQYF. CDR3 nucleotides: TGTGCCAGCAGTGATAAGAGCGGGGGGTTCACAGATACGCAGTATTTT.

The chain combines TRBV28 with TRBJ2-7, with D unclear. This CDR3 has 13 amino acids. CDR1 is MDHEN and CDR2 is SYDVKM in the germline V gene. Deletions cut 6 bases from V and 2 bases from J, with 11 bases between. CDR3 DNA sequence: TGTGCCAGCAGCCCCCCCCTTCCCTACGAGCAGTACTTC. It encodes CASSPPLPYEQYF.

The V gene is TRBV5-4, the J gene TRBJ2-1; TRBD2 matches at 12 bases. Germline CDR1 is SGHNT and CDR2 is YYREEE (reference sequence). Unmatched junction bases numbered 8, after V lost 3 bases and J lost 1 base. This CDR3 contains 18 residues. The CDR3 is CASSSRTSGKKSYNEQFF. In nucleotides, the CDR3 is TGTGCCAGCAGCTCCCGGACTAGCGGGAAGAAATCCTACAATGAGCAGTTCTTC.

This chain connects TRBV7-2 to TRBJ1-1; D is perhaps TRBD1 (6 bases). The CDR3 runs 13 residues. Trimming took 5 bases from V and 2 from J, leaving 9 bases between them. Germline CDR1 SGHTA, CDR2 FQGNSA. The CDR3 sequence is CASSPRGNTEAFF. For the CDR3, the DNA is TGTGCCAGCAGCCCCAGGGGAAACACTGAAGCTTTCTTT.

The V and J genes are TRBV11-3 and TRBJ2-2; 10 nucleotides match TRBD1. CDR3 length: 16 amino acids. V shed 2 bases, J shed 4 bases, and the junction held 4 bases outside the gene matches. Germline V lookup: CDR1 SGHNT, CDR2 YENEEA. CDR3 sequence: CASSLHGQGGTGELFF. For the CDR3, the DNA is TGTGCCAGCAGCTTACACGGACAGGGGGGCACCGGGGAGCTGTTTTTT. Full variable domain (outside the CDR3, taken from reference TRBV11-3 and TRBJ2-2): EAGVVQSPRYKIIEKKQPVAFWCNPISGHNTLYWYLQNLGQGPELLIRYENEEAVDDSQLPKDRFSAERLKGVDSTLKIQPAELGDSAVYLCASSLHGQGGTGELFFGEGSRLTVL.

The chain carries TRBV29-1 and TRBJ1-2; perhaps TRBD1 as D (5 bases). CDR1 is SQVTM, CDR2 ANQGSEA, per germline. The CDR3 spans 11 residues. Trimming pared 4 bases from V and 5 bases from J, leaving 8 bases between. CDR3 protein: CSVAQGYGYTF. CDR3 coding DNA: TGCAGCGTTGCCCAGGGTTATGGCTACACCTTC. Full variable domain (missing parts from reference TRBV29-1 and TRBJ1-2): SAVISQKPSRDICQRGTSLTIQCQVDSQVTMMFWYRQQPGQSLTLIATANQGSEATYESGFVIDKFPISRPNLTFSTLTVSNMSPEDSSIYLCSVAQGYGYTFGSGTRLTVV.

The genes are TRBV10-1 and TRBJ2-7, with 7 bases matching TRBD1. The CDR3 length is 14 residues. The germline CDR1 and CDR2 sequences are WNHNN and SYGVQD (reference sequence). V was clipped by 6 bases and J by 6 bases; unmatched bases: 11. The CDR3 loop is CASSKTGTVAEQYF. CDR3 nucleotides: TGCGCCAGCAGCAAGACCGGGACAGTAGCCGAGCAGTACTTC.

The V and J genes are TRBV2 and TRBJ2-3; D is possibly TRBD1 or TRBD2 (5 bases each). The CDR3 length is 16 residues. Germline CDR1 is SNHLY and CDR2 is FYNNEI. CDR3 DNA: TGTGCACGATATTACCAGGGAGTGGACCCCACAGATACGCAGTATTTT. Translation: CARYYQGVDPTDTQYF. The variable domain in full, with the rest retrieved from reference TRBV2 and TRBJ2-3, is EPEVTQTPSHQVTQMGQEVILRCVPISNHLYFYWYRQILGQKVEFLVSFYNNEISEKSEIFDDQFSVERPDGSNFTLKIRSTKLEDSAMYFCARYYQGVDPTDTQYFGPGTRLTVL.

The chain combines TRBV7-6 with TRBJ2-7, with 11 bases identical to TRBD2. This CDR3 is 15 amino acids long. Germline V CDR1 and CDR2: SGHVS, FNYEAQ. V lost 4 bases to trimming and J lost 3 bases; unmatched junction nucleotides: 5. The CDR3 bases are TGTGCCAGCAGCTCGGGACTAGCGGAGAACTACGAGCAGTACTTC. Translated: CASSSGLAENYEQYF.

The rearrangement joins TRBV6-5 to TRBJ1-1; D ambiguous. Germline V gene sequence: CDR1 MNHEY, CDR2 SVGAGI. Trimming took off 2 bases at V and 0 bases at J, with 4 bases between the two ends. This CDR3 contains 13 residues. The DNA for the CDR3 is TGTGCCAGCAGTTACAAGCTGAACACTGAAGCTTTCTTT. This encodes CASSYKLNTEAFF.